A selection of T cell receptor beta chains follows, all from one sample in a study of blood T cell repertoires in COVID-19. Sequencing was performed with immunoSEQ multiplex PCR; in TCRdb, only in-frame clones are kept and a portion is missing. The data contain about 670,000 clones, about nine tenths of them singletons. The sample was peripheral blood. These receptor sequences come from a woman aged 18-35 years with acute or convalescent COVID-19. The CDR3 runs from the conserved cysteine through the conserved F or W. D genes are given only for firm matches. Rows may omit the clone size; those that give it use once, few, many or a size class.

v_gene	abundance	j_gene	d_gene	CDR3aa	CDR3nt
TRBV6-4	few	TRBJ1-1	NA	CASSPSGEGNTEAFF	TGTGCCAGCAGCCCTTCAGGGGAAGGGAACACTGAAGCTTTCTTT
TRBV6-5	NA	TRBJ2-5	NA	CASSWGDGSETQYF	TGTGCCAGCAGTTGGGGGGACGGGAGCGAGACCCAGTACTTC
TRBV5-1	NA	TRBJ2-7	NA	CASSPTGSYEQYF	TGCGCCAGCAGCCCCACGGGATCCTACGAGCAGTACTTC
TRBV19	NA	TRBJ1-1	NA	CASSLQAVNTEAFF	TGTGCCAGTAGTCTCCAAGCCGTGAACACTGAAGCTTTCTTT
TRBV24-1	NA	TRBJ1-6	NA	CATSATGGSPLHF	TGTGCCACCAGTGCCACGGGGGGTTCACCCCTCCACTTT
TRBV4-1	NA	TRBJ2-7	TRBD1	CASSERDSHAHEQYF	TGCGCCAGCAGCGAACGGGACAGCCACGCGCACGAGCAGTACTTC
TRBV5-1	once	TRBJ2-7	TRBD1	CASSLVGAGGSYEQYF	TGCGCCAGCAGCTTGGTTGGGGCAGGGGGTTCCTACGAGCAGTACTTC
TRBV3-1/TRBV3-2	NA	TRBJ1-6	NA	CASSQDLAVADSYNSPLHF	TGTGCCAGCAGCCAAGATTTGGCCGTCGCCGACTCCTATAATTCACCCCTCCACTTT
TRBV30	NA	TRBJ1-2	TRBD1	CAWSGQGNHNYGYTF	TGTGCCTGGAGTGGACAGGGGAATCATAACTATGGCTACACCTTC
TRBV4-3	NA	TRBJ2-7	TRBD2	CASSQDMGGGSYEQYF	TGCGCCAGCAGCCAAGATATGGGGGGGGGCTCCTACGAGCAGTACTTC
TRBV12-5	NA	TRBJ1-6	TRBD1	CASGAGGFNSPLHF	TGTGCTAGTGGTGCAGGGGGTTTTAATTCACCCCTCCACTTT
TRBV6-5	NA	TRBJ1-1	TRBD1	CASRTTGGDTEAFF	TGTGCCAGCAGGACCACAGGGGGGGACACTGAAGCTTTCTTT
TRBV27	NA	TRBJ2-7	NA	CASSLVGGRHYEQYF	TGTGCCAGCAGTTTAGTTGGAGGGAGACACTACGAGCAGTACTTC
TRBV9	NA	TRBJ2-7	TRBD2	CAKLAGDPLSSYEQYF	TGTGCCAAACTAGCGGGGGACCCGTTAAGCTCCTACGAGCAGTACTTC
TRBV7-6	NA	TRBJ1-5	NA	CASSLEQGGSNQPQHF	TGTGCCAGCAGCTTAGAACAGGGAGGGAGCAATCAGCCCCAGCATTTT
TRBV2	NA	TRBJ2-1	TRBD1	CALRDRQYNEQFF	TGTGCCCTCCGGGACAGACAATACAATGAGCAGTTCTTC